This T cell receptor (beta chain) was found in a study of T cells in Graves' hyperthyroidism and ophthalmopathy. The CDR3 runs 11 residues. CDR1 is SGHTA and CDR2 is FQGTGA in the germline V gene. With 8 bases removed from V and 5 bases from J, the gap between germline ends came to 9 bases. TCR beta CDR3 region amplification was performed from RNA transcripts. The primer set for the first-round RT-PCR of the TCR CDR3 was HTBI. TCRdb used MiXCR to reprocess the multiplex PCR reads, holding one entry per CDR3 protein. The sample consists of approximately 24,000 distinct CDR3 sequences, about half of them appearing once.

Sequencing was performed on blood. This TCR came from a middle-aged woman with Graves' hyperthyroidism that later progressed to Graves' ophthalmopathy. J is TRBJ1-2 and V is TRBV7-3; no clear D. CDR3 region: CASFRPYGYTF. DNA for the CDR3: TGTGCCAGCTTCCGTCCGTATGGCTACACCTTC.